The present T cell receptor beta chain was sequenced within a study of cytomegalovirus exposure and HLA in healthy donors. This CDR3 spans 15 amino acids. Germline V lookup: CDR1 GTSNPN, CDR2 SVGIG (reference sequence). V lost 0 bases, J lost 6 bases, and 11 bases stayed unmatched. Amplification used 60 Vbeta primers and 13 Jbeta primers. Profiling relied on immunoSEQ multiplex PCR, and the TCRdb table lists in-frame clones only, not all of them. Here the sample spans some 70,000 clones, about 80% being singletons. Sequencing was carried out using PBMCs. This chain uses TRBV30 with TRBJ2-7; 7 bases match TRBD1. The sequence came from a man aged 18 to 29 in good health and CMV-seropositive. The CDR3 region has the DNA TGTGCCTGGAGTGTACTCCTGACAGGGATAGGCGAGCAGTACTTC. Translated: CAWSVLLTGIGEQYF.